This TCR beta chain emerged from a study of T cells in Graves' hyperthyroidism and ophthalmopathy. The J segment lost 0 bases and the V segment lost 5 bases, leaving 1 base of the junction unmatched. This CDR3 region has 13 residues. The germline gives CDR1 WSHSY, CDR2 SAAADI. RNA transcripts were the template for amplifying TCR beta CDR3 regions. TCR CDR3 regions were first amplified by RT-PCR with HTBI primers. From the multiplex PCR reads, TCRdb called clonotypes with MiXCR, one entry per CDR3 protein. The sample shows about 560,000 distinct CDR3 sequences, 16% of them seen only once. A patient was excluded if there was uncontrolled infection, other autoimmune disease, pregnancy or lactation. Every diagnosis used clinical symptoms, serum thyroxine and TRAb, thyroid ultrasound and orbital computed tomography. PBMCs were sourced from over 8.5 ml fresh peripheral blood.

V gene TRBV10-2 combines with J gene TRBJ2-7, with 7 bases aligning to TRBD1. The sequence derives from a woman in her late teens or twenties with Graves' hyperthyroidism. Sequenced sample: blood. The CDR3 nucleotides read TGCGCCAGCAGTTGGGACAGCTCCTACGAGCAGTACTTC. This codes for CASSWDSSYEQYF.